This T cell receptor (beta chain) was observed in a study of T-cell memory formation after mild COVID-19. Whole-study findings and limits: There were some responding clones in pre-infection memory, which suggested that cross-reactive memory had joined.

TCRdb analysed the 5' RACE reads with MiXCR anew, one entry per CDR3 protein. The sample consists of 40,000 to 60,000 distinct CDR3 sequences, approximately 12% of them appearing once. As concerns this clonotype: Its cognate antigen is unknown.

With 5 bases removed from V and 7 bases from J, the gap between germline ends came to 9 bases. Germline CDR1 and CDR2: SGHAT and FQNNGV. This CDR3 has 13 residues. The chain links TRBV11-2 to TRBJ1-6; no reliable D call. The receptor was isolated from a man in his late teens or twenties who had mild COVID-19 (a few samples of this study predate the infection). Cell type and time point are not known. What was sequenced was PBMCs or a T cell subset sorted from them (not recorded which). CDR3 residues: CASSQHDNSPLHF. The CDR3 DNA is TGTGCCAGCAGCCAGCATGACAATTCACCCCTCCACTTT. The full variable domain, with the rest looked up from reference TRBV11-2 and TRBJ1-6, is EAGVAQSPRYKIIEKRQSVAFWCNPISGHATLYWYQQILGQGPKLLIQFQNNGVVDDSQLPKDRFSAERLKGVDSTLKIQPAKLEDSAVYLCASSQHDNSPLHFGNGTRLTVT.